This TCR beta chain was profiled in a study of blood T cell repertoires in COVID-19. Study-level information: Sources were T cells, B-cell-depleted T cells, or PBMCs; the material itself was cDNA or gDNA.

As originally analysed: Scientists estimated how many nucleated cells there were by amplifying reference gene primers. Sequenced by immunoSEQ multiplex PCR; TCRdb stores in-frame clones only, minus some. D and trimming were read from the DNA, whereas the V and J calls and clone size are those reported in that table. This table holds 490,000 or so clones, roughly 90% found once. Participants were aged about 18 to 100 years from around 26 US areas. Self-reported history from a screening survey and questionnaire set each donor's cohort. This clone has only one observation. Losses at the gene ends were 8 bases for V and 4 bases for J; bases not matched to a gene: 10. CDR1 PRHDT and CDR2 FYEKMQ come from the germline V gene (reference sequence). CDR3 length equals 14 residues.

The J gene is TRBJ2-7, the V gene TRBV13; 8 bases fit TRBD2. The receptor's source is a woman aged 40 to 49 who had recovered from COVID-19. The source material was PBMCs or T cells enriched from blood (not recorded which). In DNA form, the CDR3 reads TGTGCCAGCCGACTCGCCGGGAGGGGATACGAGCAGTACTTC. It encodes CASRLAGRGYEQYF.